Listed below are T cell receptor beta chains from one sample, sequenced in a study of beta chain features in type 1 diabetes. The data were produced by immunoSEQ multiplex PCR, yet TCRdb's version contains in-frame clones alone and is incomplete. The table has 120,000 to 150,000 clones, about 44% seen once; the top ten hold over 0.4%. The sequenced sample consisted of Tregs from blood. These receptor sequences come from a man between 18 and 35 years old in good health. Both conserved end residues are part of each CDR3. The order of the fields is J gene, V gene, clone size, D gene, CDR3 protein, CDR3 DNA. D genes are given only for firm matches. A clone size is listed for some rows: how often the clone was seen (once, few, many), or a class if it is expanded.

j_gene: TRBJ2-3
v_gene: TRBV29-1
abundance: NA
d_gene: TRBD2
CDR3aa: CSVEGGAGSTDTQYF
CDR3nt: TGCAGCGTTGAAGGGGGAGCGGGATCCACAGATACGCAGTATTTT

j_gene: TRBJ1-5
v_gene: TRBV10-3
abundance: NA
d_gene: TRBD1
CDR3aa: CAISGDSSVQPQHF
CDR3nt: TGTGCCATCAGTGGGGACAGCTCTGTACAGCCCCAGCATTTT

j_gene: TRBJ2-3
v_gene: TRBV19
abundance: NA
d_gene: NA
CDR3aa: CASSRQGDTDTQYF
CDR3nt: TGTGCCAGTAGTCGGCAGGGTGACACAGATACGCAGTATTTT

j_gene: TRBJ2-7
v_gene: TRBV5-1
abundance: NA
d_gene: NA
CDR3aa: CASSLVQGGYEQYF
CDR3nt: TGCGCCAGCAGCTTGGTACAGGGTGGCTACGAGCAGTACTTC

j_gene: TRBJ2-5
v_gene: TRBV7-2
abundance: NA
d_gene: TRBD1
CDR3aa: CASSDSDRVVETQYF
CDR3nt: TGTGCCAGCAGCGATTCGGACAGGGTGGTCGAGACCCAGTACTTC

j_gene: TRBJ2-2
v_gene: TRBV14
abundance: few
d_gene: NA
CDR3aa: CASSQGAALANTGELFF
CDR3nt: TGTGCCAGCAGCCAAGGGGCTGCGTTGGCGAACACCGGGGAGCTGTTTTTT

j_gene: TRBJ1-5
v_gene: TRBV27
abundance: NA
d_gene: TRBD1
CDR3aa: CASSPRQGNQPQHF
CDR3nt: TGTGCCAGCAGTCCCCGACAGGGTAATCAGCCCCAGCATTTT

j_gene: TRBJ2-3
v_gene: TRBV27
abundance: NA
d_gene: NA
CDR3aa: CASSFRLALDTQYF
CDR3nt: TGTGCCAGCAGTTTCCGGCTAGCGTTAGATACGCAGTATTTT

j_gene: TRBJ2-7
v_gene: TRBV19
abundance: NA
d_gene: TRBD1
CDR3aa: CASSMDRPPWNEQYF
CDR3nt: TGTGCCAGTAGTATGGACAGGCCCCCTTGGAACGAGCAGTACTTC

j_gene: TRBJ2-7
v_gene: TRBV7-8
abundance: NA
d_gene: NA
CDR3aa: CASSLAGGSGTFNEQYF
CDR3nt: TGTGCCAGCAGCTTAGCGGGTGGGAGCGGGACATTTAACGAGCAGTACTTC

j_gene: TRBJ1-2
v_gene: TRBV4-3
abundance: few
d_gene: NA
CDR3aa: CASSQEDGEGYTF
CDR3nt: TGCGCCAGCAGCCAAGAGGACGGGGAGGGCTACACCTTC

j_gene: TRBJ2-3
v_gene: TRBV6-6
abundance: NA
d_gene: TRBD2
CDR3aa: CASSYLVGGADTQYF
CDR3nt: TGTGCCAGCAGTTACTTGGTCGGGGGGGCAGATACGCAGTATTTT

j_gene: TRBJ2-3
v_gene: TRBV10-3
abundance: NA
d_gene: TRBD1
CDR3aa: CAISKRDRSTDTQYF
CDR3nt: TGTGCCATCAGCAAAAGGGACAGAAGCACAGATACGCAGTATTTT

j_gene: TRBJ2-7
v_gene: TRBV28
abundance: few
d_gene: TRBD2
CDR3aa: CASNRLAAYEQYF
CDR3nt: TGTGCCAGCAACCGACTAGCTGCCTACGAGCAGTACTTC

j_gene: TRBJ2-1
v_gene: TRBV11-3
abundance: NA
d_gene: TRBD2
CDR3aa: CASSLDVVAGGPTEQFF
CDR3nt: TGTGCCAGCAGCTTAGATGTGGTAGCGGGAGGGCCCACTGAGCAGTTCTTC

j_gene: TRBJ2-7
v_gene: TRBV18
abundance: NA
d_gene: NA
CDR3aa: CASSPTPGEHEQYF
CDR3nt: TGTGCCAGCTCACCAACCCCGGGGGAGCACGAGCAGTACTTC

j_gene: TRBJ2-4
v_gene: TRBV2
abundance: NA
d_gene: NA
CDR3aa: CASRYRTGLLGGLAKNIQYF
CDR3nt: TGTGCCAGCAGATATAGAACGGGACTCCTGGGGGGTTTAGCCAAAAACATTCAGTACTTC

j_gene: TRBJ2-3
v_gene: TRBV7-6
abundance: NA
d_gene: NA
CDR3aa: CASSLGRGRADTQYF
CDR3nt: TGTGCCAGCAGCTTAGGCAGGGGCCGGGCAGATACGCAGTATTTT

j_gene: TRBJ2-7
v_gene: TRBV28
abundance: NA
d_gene: NA
CDR3aa: CASSPPGSPLYEQYF
CDR3nt: TGTGCCAGCAGTCCCCCCGGGTCGCCCCTCTACGAGCAGTACTTC

j_gene: TRBJ2-7
v_gene: TRBV4-2
abundance: few
d_gene: TRBD2
CDR3aa: CASSQGLAGAYEQYF
CDR3nt: TGTGCCAGCAGCCAGGGACTAGCGGGGGCCTACGAGCAGTACTTC

j_gene: TRBJ2-7
v_gene: TRBV6-6
abundance: NA
d_gene: TRBD1
CDR3aa: CASSYNDRGSYEQYF
CDR3nt: TGTGCCAGCAGTTACAACGACAGGGGCTCCTACGAGCAGTACTTC

j_gene: TRBJ2-7
v_gene: TRBV7-8
abundance: NA
d_gene: NA
CDR3aa: CASSLSRDTTYEQYF
CDR3nt: TGTGCCAGCAGCCTATCCCGGGACACCACCTACGAGCAGTACTTC

j_gene: TRBJ2-7
v_gene: TRBV19
abundance: few
d_gene: NA
CDR3aa: CASSSQRTASYEQYF
CDR3nt: TGTGCCAGTAGTTCCCAGCGGACAGCCTCCTACGAGCAGTACTTC

j_gene: TRBJ2-6
v_gene: TRBV28
abundance: NA
d_gene: NA
CDR3aa: CASRALSRGANVLTF
CDR3nt: TGTGCCAGCAGGGCCCTCTCCCGAGGGGCCAACGTCCTGACTTTC

j_gene: TRBJ1-2
v_gene: TRBV11-2
abundance: NA
d_gene: NA
CDR3aa: CASSQGSWYGYTF
CDR3nt: TGTGCCAGCAGCCAGGGTAGTTGGTATGGCTACACCTTC